One T cell receptor (beta chain) is described in this entry. The antigen is undetermined. This sample is drawn from a study of sequential checkpoint blockade in melanoma. Study-wide context: Randomization was 1:1 between first-line nivolumab→ipilimumab and ipilimumab→nivolumab. Maintenance nivolumab came after either treatment sequence. Approximately 20 patients had tumor biopsies before treatment and at week 13.

Study findings and constraints: In arm A, pretreatment tumor clonality was associated with response.

As for treatment: randomized to nivolumab then ipilimumab (arm A) or the reverse (arm B). The protocol was immunoSEQ multiplex PCR, while the TCRdb copy is restricted to in-frame clones and leaves out a portion. Of some 10,000 clones listed, around 23% were seen once; the top ten hold roughly 13%. This material consisted of tumor tissue (inferred from file names), taken from a patient given nivolumab and ipilimumab in sequence. This TCR was sampled from a human donor with melanoma.

CDR3 in amino acids: CASSLRQEHTGELFF. The CDR3 DNA reads TGTGCCAGCAGCTTAAGACAGGAACACACCGGGGAGCTGTTTTTT. This chain joins TRBV11-3 and TRBJ2-2, with a weak D call TRBD1 (6 bases). Trimming pared 2 bases from V and 3 bases from J, leaving 10 bases between. The CDR3 is 15 amino acids. Per germline, CDR1 SGHNT and CDR2 YENEEA.